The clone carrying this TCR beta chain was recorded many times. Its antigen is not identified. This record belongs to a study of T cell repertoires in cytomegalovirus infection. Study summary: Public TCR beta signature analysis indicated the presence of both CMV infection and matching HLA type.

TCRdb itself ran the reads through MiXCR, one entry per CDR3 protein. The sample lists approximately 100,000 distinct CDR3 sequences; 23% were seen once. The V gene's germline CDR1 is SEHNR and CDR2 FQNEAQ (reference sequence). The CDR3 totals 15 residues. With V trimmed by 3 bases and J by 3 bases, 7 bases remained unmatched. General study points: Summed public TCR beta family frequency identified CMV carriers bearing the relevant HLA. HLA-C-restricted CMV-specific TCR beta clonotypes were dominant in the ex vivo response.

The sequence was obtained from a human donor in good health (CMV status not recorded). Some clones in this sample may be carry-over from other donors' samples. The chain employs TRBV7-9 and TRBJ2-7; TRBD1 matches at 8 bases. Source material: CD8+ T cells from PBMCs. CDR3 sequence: CASSLTGERNYEQYF. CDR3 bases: TGTGCCAGCAGCTTGACAGGGGAGAGAAACTACGAGCAGTACTTC.